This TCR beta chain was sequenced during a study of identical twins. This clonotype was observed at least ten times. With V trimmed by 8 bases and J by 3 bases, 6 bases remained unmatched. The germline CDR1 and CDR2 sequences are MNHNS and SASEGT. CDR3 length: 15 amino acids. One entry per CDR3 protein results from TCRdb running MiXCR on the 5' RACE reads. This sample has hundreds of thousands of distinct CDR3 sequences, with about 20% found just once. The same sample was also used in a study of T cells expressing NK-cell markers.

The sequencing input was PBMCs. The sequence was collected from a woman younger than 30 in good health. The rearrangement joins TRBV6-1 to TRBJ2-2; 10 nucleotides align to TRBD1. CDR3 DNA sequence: TGTGCCAGCGGAGACAGGGGGCCCGACACCGGGGAGCTGTTTTTT. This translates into CASGDRGPDTGELFF.